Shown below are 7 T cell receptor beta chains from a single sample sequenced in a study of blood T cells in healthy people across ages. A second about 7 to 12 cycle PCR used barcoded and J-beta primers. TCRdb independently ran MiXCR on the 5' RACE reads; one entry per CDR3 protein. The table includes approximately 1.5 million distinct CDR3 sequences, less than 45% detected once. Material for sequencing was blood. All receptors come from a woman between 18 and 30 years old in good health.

For the CDR3, the DNA is TGTGCCAGCTGCTCGAGGGAATCAGATACGCAGTATTTT. Translation: CASCSRESDTQYF. The rearrangement joins TRBV6-2 or TRBV6-3 to TRBJ2-3, with D maybe TRBD2 (5 bases). The CDR3 runs to 13 residues. CDR1 and CDR2 (germline): MNHEY, SVGEGT. The V and J ends lost 8 bases and 4 bases respectively, with 13 bases between them.

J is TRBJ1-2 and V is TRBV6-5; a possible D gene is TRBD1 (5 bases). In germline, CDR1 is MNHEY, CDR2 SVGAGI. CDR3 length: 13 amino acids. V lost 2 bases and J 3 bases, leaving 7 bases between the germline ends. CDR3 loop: CASSYDSHYGYTF. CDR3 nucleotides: TGTGCCAGCAGTTACGACAGTCACTATGGCTACACCTTC.

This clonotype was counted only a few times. The CDR3 is CSARDPWTGGTNEQFF. The CDR3, as DNA: TGCAGTGCTAGAGATCCTTGGACAGGGGGTACAAATGAGCAGTTCTTC. The V call is TRBV20-1, the J call TRBJ2-1; 10 positions match TRBD1. Germline-derived CDR1 and CDR2 are DFQATT and SNEGSKA (reference sequence). The CDR3 extends over 16 amino acids. Trimming cost V 0 bases and J 7 bases; bases outside gene matches: 9.

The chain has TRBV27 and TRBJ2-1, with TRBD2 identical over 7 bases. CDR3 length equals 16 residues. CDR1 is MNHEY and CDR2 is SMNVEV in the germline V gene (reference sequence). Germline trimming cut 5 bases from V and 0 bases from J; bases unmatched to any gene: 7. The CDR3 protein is CASSESSGDSYNEQFF. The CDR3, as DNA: TGTGCCAGCAGTGAGTCTAGCGGAGACTCCTACAATGAGCAGTTCTTC.

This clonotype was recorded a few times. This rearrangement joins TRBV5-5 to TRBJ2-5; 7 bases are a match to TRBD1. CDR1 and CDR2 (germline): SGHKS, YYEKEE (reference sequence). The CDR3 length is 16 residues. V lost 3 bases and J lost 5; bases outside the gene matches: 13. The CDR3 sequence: CASSSPQGGSFETQYF. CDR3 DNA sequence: TGTGCCAGCAGCTCCCCCCAAGGGGGCTCTTTTGAGACCCAGTACTTC.

The CDR3 loop is CSARVLAGGPRTDTQYF. CDR3 in DNA: TGCAGTGCTAGGGTTCTAGCGGGGGGGCCCCGCACAGATACGCAGTATTTT. The chain links TRBV20-1 to TRBJ2-3; 12 bases map to TRBD2. V shed 3 bases, J shed 1 base, and the junction held 8 bases outside the gene matches. This CDR3 comprises 17 residues. The germline CDR1 and CDR2 sequences are DFQATT and SNEGSKA (reference sequence).

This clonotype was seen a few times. The CDR3 reads CSAPDRALNTEAFF. CDR3 coding DNA: TGCAGTGCTCCAGACAGGGCCCTGAACACTGAAGCTTTCTTT. The gene calls are TRBV20-1 and TRBJ1-1; 7 bases are shared with TRBD1. Looked up from germline, CDR1 is DFQATT and CDR2 is SNEGSKA (reference sequence). Germline trimming cut 5 bases from V and 0 bases from J; bases unmatched to any gene: 6. The CDR3 is 14 amino acids.